The rows below give T cell receptor beta chains drawn from one sample of a study of cytotoxic CD8 clonotypes in ibrutinib-treated CLL. TCRdb's table, derived via immunoSEQ multiplex PCR, lists solely in-frame clones and lacks some. The data hold 300,000 to 350,000 clones, with approximately 80% observed a single time. Source: PBMCs, taken before ibrutinib treatment. These receptors all stem from a human donor with chronic lymphocytic leukemia. Each CDR3 is given with its conserved first and last residue. The D gene is left open where the match is weak. Clone size is given for some rows only: seen once, a few or many times, or a class if the clone is expanded.

D	size	length	V	J	CDR3	DNA
NA	NA	14	TRBV13	TRBJ2-2	CASSWPAGTGELFF	TGTGCCAGCAGCTGGCCGGCGGGCACCGGGGAGCTGTTTTTT
TRBD2	NA	14	TRBV27	TRBJ2-1	CASSLGLAFYEQFF	TGTGCCAGCAGTTTAGGACTAGCCTTCTATGAGCAGTTCTTC
NA	NA	15	TRBV5-1	TRBJ2-3	CASSPLGLATDTQYF	TGCGCCAGCAGCCCTTTAGGCTTAGCCACAGATACGCAGTATTTT
NA	NA	15	TRBV5-6	TRBJ1-1	CASSLERRKNTEAFF	TGTGCCAGCAGCTTGGAACGCAGGAAGAACACTGAAGCTTTCTTT
NA	few	12	TRBV7-9	TRBJ2-7	CASSWGLPEQYF	TGTGCCAGCAGCTGGGGACTGCCCGAGCAGTACTTC
NA	NA	16	TRBV5-1	TRBJ2-2	CASSLVPGAQAGELFF	TGCGCCAGCAGCTTGGTTCCGGGGGCGCAGGCCGGGGAGCTGTTTTTT
NA	NA	15	TRBV27	TRBJ2-1	CASIGRRSSYNEQFF	TGTGCCAGCATTGGTCGGCGTAGCTCCTACAATGAGCAGTTCTTC
NA	NA	11	TRBV5-1	TRBJ2-7	CASTLGAEQYF	TGCGCCAGCACCTTGGGTGCCGAGCAGTACTTC
TRBD1	once	15	TRBV19	TRBJ1-1	CASSPGQGFGTEAFF	TGTGCCAGTAGTCCGGGACAGGGGTTTGGCACTGAAGCTTTCTTT
NA	NA	17	TRBV7-6	TRBJ2-7	CASSLVPQGGNSYEQYF	TGTGCCAGCAGCTTAGTCCCACAGGGGGGGAACTCCTACGAGCAGTACTTC
TRBD2	NA	14	TRBV27	TRBJ2-7	CASSLLAGEYEQYF	TGTGCCAGCAGTTTATTGGCGGGAGAGTACGAGCAGTACTTC
TRBD1	NA	14	TRBV9	TRBJ2-7	CASSVGGTAYEQYF	TGTGCCAGCAGCGTAGGGGGGACAGCCTACGAGCAGTACTTC
TRBD2	NA	15	TRBV7-8	TRBJ2-1	CASILWASGYNEQFF	TGTGCCAGCATCCTTTGGGCTAGCGGTTACAATGAGCAGTTCTTC
TRBD2	NA	17	TRBV5-1	TRBJ2-5	CASSILRTSGSGETQYF	TGCGCCAGCAGCATACTCCGGACTAGCGGGAGTGGGGAGACCCAGTACTTC
NA	NA	13	TRBV4-3	TRBJ2-3	CASSQAKPDTQYF	TGCGCCAGCAGCCAAGCCAAGCCAGATACGCAGTATTTT
NA	NA	14	TRBV29-1	TRBJ2-1	CSVQTGLSYNEQFF	TGCAGCGTACAAACAGGGTTATCCTACAATGAGCAGTTCTTC
NA	NA	14	TRBV5-1	TRBJ2-3	CASSLAGGTDTQYF	TGCGCCAGCAGCTTGGCAGGAGGCACAGATACGCAGTATTTT
NA	NA	11	TRBV6-5	TRBJ2-7	CASSYSKEQYF	TGTGCCAGCAGTTACTCCAAGGAGCAGTACTTC
NA	NA	15	TRBV21-1	TRBJ2-7	CASSKAQGKSYEQYF	TGTGCCAGCAGCAAAGCTCAAGGAAAATCCTACGAGCAGTACTTC
NA	few	14	TRBV2	TRBJ1-1	CASSESGRDTEAFF	TGTGCCAGCAGTGAATCGGGGAGGGACACTGAAGCTTTCTTT
NA	NA	14	TRBV30	TRBJ2-7	CAWTPGQGTYEQYF	TGTGCCTGGACCCCGGGCCAGGGTACCTACGAGCAGTACTTC
NA	few	12	TRBV15	TRBJ1-1	CATSRDGTEAFF	TGTGCCACCAGCAGGGACGGCACTGAAGCTTTCTTT
NA	NA	15	TRBV14	TRBJ2-7	CASSSQRWGFYEQYF	TGTGCCAGCAGCAGTCAACGATGGGGGTTTTACGAGCAGTACTTC
TRBD1	NA	15	TRBV5-4	TRBJ2-7	CASSPQGTGSYEQYF	TGTGCCAGCAGCCCCCAGGGGACAGGGTCCTACGAGCAGTACTTC
NA	NA	14	TRBV11-2	TRBJ2-3	CASSIDILAATQYF	TGTGCCAGCAGCATCGACATATTGGCGGCTACGCAGTATTTT
NA	NA	13	TRBV9	TRBJ2-3	CASSVRLSDTQYF	TGTGCCAGCAGCGTACGGCTGTCAGATACGCAGTATTTT
NA	NA	13	TRBV11-2	TRBJ2-1	CASSFGTPNEQFF	TGTGCCAGCAGCTTCGGGACTCCCAATGAGCAGTTCTTC
TRBD1	few	15	TRBV12-5	TRBJ2-5	CASALGQAIGETQYF	TGTGCTAGTGCCCTCGGACAGGCGATTGGCGAGACCCAGTACTTC
NA	NA	13	TRBV6-1	TRBJ2-7	CASMWTPAYEQYF	TGTGCCAGCATGTGGACACCTGCCTACGAGCAGTACTTC
NA	NA	14	TRBV5-1	TRBJ1-1	CASSFRQVNTEAFF	TGCGCCAGCAGCTTCCGACAGGTGAACACTGAAGCTTTCTTT
NA	NA	13	TRBV6-1	TRBJ1-2	CASSEGRQNHRAF	TGTGCCAGCAGTGAAGGACGACAGAACCATAGAGCCTTC
NA	NA	12	TRBV2	TRBJ1-5	CASSEAVQPQHF	TGTGCCAGCAGCGAAGCGGTGCAGCCCCAGCATTTT
NA	NA	13	TRBV28	TRBJ1-2	CASSLSSFYGYTF	TGTGCCAGCAGTTTAAGCAGCTTCTATGGCTACACCTTC
NA	once	14	TRBV7-9	TRBJ1-2	CASSLEALNYGYTF	TGTGCCAGCAGCTTAGAAGCTTTGAACTATGGCTACACCTTC
TRBD2	NA	15	TRBV2	TRBJ2-3	CASSFERGTTDTQYF	TGTGCCAGCAGTTTCGAGCGGGGGACCACAGATACGCAGTATTTT
TRBD2	few	18	TRBV19	TRBJ2-1	CASSIVGAASGTSYEQFF	TGTGCCAGTAGTATAGTAGGGGCGGCTAGCGGGACTTCTTATGAGCAGTTCTTC
TRBD1	NA	15	TRBV6-5	TRBJ1-5	CASSLQGAADQPQHF	TGTGCCAGCAGCTTACAGGGGGCAGCTGATCAGCCCCAGCATTTT
NA	NA	11	TRBV20-1	TRBJ2-7	CSAKLGYEQYF	TGCAGTGCTAAACTGGGCTACGAGCAGTACTTC
TRBD1	NA	15	TRBV7-7	TRBJ2-2	CASSLDRGNTGELFF	TGTGCTAGCAGCTTAGACAGGGGTAACACCGGGGAGCTGTTTTTT
TRBD2	NA	15	TRBV15	TRBJ2-5	CATSRALAGGETQYF	TGTGCCACCAGCAGAGCGCTAGCGGGAGGAGAGACCCAGTACTTC
NA	NA	16	TRBV9	TRBJ1-2	CASSTSPTTGLDGYTF	TGTGCCAGCAGCACCTCCCCCACTACAGGGTTGGATGGCTACACCTTC
TRBD2	NA	16	TRBV5-6	TRBJ2-3	CASSFIAGVGEDTQYF	TGTGCCAGCAGCTTTATAGCGGGAGTGGGGGAGGATACGCAGTATTTT
TRBD2	NA	15	TRBV9	TRBJ2-1	CASSVAGLAGVEQFF	TGTGCCAGCAGCGTAGCGGGGCTAGCGGGAGTTGAGCAGTTCTTC
TRBD2	NA	19	TRBV12-5	TRBJ2-2	CASGQDIKRLAQFTGELFF	TGTGCTAGTGGTCAAGATATAAAGAGACTAGCGCAGTTTACCGGGGAGCTGTTTTTT
TRBD2	NA	15	TRBV4-1	TRBJ2-2	CASSQASGDTGELFF	TGCGCCAGCAGCCAAGCTAGCGGGGACACCGGGGAGCTGTTTTTT
NA	NA	12	TRBV30	TRBJ1-1	CAWRQGSGEAFF	TGTGCCTGGAGACAGGGTTCGGGTGAAGCTTTCTTT
NA	NA	18	TRBV11-2	TRBJ2-2	CASSLNPRGVKNTGELFF	TGTGCCAGCAGCTTAAATCCCCGGGGAGTCAAGAACACCGGGGAGCTGTTTTTT
TRBD1	once	16	TRBV15	TRBJ1-5	CATSNAQGARGQPQHF	TGTGCCACCAGCAACGCGCAGGGGGCGCGGGGTCAGCCCCAGCATTTT
NA	NA	13	TRBV6-5	TRBJ2-1	CASSPNQNNEQFF	TGTGCCAGCAGTCCAAACCAAAACAATGAGCAGTTCTTC